The rows below give T cell receptor beta chains drawn from one sample of a study of human T cells and chemical hapten exposure. Each CDR3 protein gets one entry after TCRdb re-called the RACE reads with MiXCR. The sample records about 380,000 distinct CDR3 sequences, roughly 4.8% being singletons. The specimen was whole blood, collected in connection with sensitization to the hapten diphenylcyclopropenone (DPC). These receptors were obtained from a woman in her 50s with alopecia areata. Some clones in this sample may be carry-over from other donors' samples. The CDR3 runs from the conserved cysteine through the conserved F or W. The D gene is left open where the match is weak. The size field is filled for only some rows; it gives once, few, many or a size class.

j_call: TRBJ2-2
d_call: -
clone_size: many
v_call: TRBV5-1
cdr3_aa: CASSLGQPNTGELFF
cdr3_nt: TGCGCCAGCAGCTTGGGACAGCCGAACACCGGGGAGCTGTTTTTT

j_call: TRBJ2-3
d_call: -
clone_size: few
v_call: TRBV29-1
cdr3_aa: CSVVVTSGDTQYF
cdr3_nt: TGCAGCGTTGTCGTGACGTCGGGAGATACGCAGTATTTT

j_call: TRBJ1-5
d_call: -
clone_size: -
v_call: TRBV2
cdr3_aa: CAGTAGPNQPQHF
cdr3_nt: TGTGCCGGGACGGCAGGACCGAATCAGCCCCAGCATTTC

j_call: TRBJ2-3
d_call: -
clone_size: -
v_call: TRBV2
cdr3_aa: CASRRVTSTDTQYF
cdr3_nt: TGTGCCAGCAGACGGGTGACTTCCACAGATACGCAGTATTTT

j_call: TRBJ2-3
d_call: -
clone_size: -
v_call: TRBV20-1
cdr3_aa: CSSPGDKGQITQYF
cdr3_nt: TGCAGTTCACCGGGGGATAAGGGGCAGATTACGCAGTATTTT

j_call: TRBJ1-6
d_call: -
clone_size: many
v_call: TRBV20-1
cdr3_aa: CSASTASQNSPLHF
cdr3_nt: TGCAGTGCTAGCACAGCGTCCCAGAATTCACCCCTCCACTTT

j_call: TRBJ2-5
d_call: -
clone_size: -
v_call: TRBV3-1
cdr3_aa: CASSDEETQYF
cdr3_nt: TGTGCCAGCAGCGATGAAGAGACCCAGTACTTC

j_call: TRBJ2-5
d_call: TRBD2
clone_size: many
v_call: TRBV30
cdr3_aa: CAWSVLAGQETQYF
cdr3_nt: TGTGCCTGGAGTGTACTAGCGGGGCAAGAGACCCAGTACTTC

j_call: TRBJ2-7
d_call: -
clone_size: many
v_call: TRBV5-1
cdr3_aa: CASSFTDPEDEQYF
cdr3_nt: TGCGCCAGCAGCTTTACCGACCCGGAGGACGAGCAGTACTTC

j_call: TRBJ2-1
d_call: TRBD2
clone_size: many
v_call: TRBV28
cdr3_aa: CASRGSGRGTYNEQFF
cdr3_nt: TGTGCCAGCAGAGGAAGCGGGAGGGGTACCTACAATGAGCAGTTCTTC

j_call: TRBJ2-4
d_call: TRBD1
clone_size: -
v_call: TRBV7-3
cdr3_aa: CASSSGQGKENIQYF
cdr3_nt: TGTGCCAGCAGCTCCGGACAGGGGAAGGAAAACATTCAGTACTTC

j_call: TRBJ1-2
d_call: TRBD1
clone_size: many
v_call: TRBV12-3/TRBV12-4
cdr3_aa: CASSPGTGEDYGYTF
cdr3_nt: TGTGCCAGCAGTCCTGGGACAGGGGAGGACTATGGCTACACCTTC

j_call: TRBJ1-1
d_call: -
clone_size: -
v_call: TRBV12-3/TRBV12-4
cdr3_aa: CASSTTDMEIEAFF
cdr3_nt: TGTGCCAGCAGTACCACTGACATGGAAATTGAGGCTTTCTTT

j_call: TRBJ2-7
d_call: -
clone_size: many
v_call: TRBV3-1
cdr3_aa: CASSSFGSGGGSHEQYF
cdr3_nt: -

j_call: TRBJ1-6
d_call: -
clone_size: many
v_call: TRBV2
cdr3_aa: CASTETRPYNSPLHF
cdr3_nt: TGTGCCAGCACCGAGACAAGACCCTATAATTCACCCCTCCACTTT

j_call: TRBJ2-7
d_call: TRBD1
clone_size: many
v_call: TRBV12-3/TRBV12-4
cdr3_aa: CASSPGQGRREQYF
cdr3_nt: TGTGCCAGCAGCCCTGGACAGGGCAGGCGTGAGCAGTACTTC

j_call: TRBJ2-1
d_call: -
clone_size: many
v_call: TRBV18
cdr3_aa: CASSSRDGSYNEQFF
cdr3_nt: TGTGCCAGCTCATCCCGGGACGGAAGCTACAATGAGCAGTTCTTC

j_call: TRBJ2-7
d_call: TRBD1
clone_size: many
v_call: TRBV28
cdr3_aa: CASSWTGRVSSYEQYF
cdr3_nt: TGTGCCAGCAGTTGGACAGGGCGCGTTAGCTCCTACGAGCAGTACTTC

j_call: TRBJ2-3
d_call: -
clone_size: many
v_call: TRBV5-6
cdr3_aa: CASSLALRGSTDTQYF
cdr3_nt: TGTGCCAGCAGCTTGGCCCTGCGGGGTAGCACAGATACGCAGTATTTT

j_call: TRBJ2-3
d_call: -
clone_size: -
v_call: TRBV10-3
cdr3_aa: CAISESLGDTQYF
cdr3_nt: TGTGCCATCAGTGAGTCGTTGGGAGATACGCAGTATTTT

j_call: TRBJ1-2
d_call: -
clone_size: many
v_call: TRBV20-1
cdr3_aa: CSARDGKNYGYTF
cdr3_nt: TGCAGTGCTAGAGACGGGAAGAACTATGGCTACACCTTC

j_call: TRBJ1-1
d_call: -
clone_size: few
v_call: TRBV20-1
cdr3_aa: CSASPEDTEAFF
cdr3_nt: TGCAGTGCTAGTCCGGAAGACACTGAAGCTTTCTTT

j_call: TRBJ2-2
d_call: -
clone_size: many
v_call: TRBV6-1
cdr3_aa: CASGLLTNTGELFF
cdr3_nt: TGTGCCAGCGGATTATTGACGAACACCGGGGAGCTGTTTTTT

j_call: TRBJ1-6
d_call: -
clone_size: few
v_call: TRBV5-1
cdr3_aa: CASSNYPPRAGWSNSPLHF
cdr3_nt: TGCGCCAGCAGCAACTATCCCCCACGGGCAGGGTGGTCAAATTCACCCCTCCACTTT